The 4 T cell receptor beta chains below come from one sample, sequenced in a study of graft-versus-host responses after intestinal transplantation (dated by TCRdb to the early 2020s). The sample's time point, from its label and the paper: cells obtained before transplantation from donor or recipient. No antigens are known for them. Library construction relied on the immunoSEQ multiplex PCR assay. In TCRdb, the immuneACCESS table is reduced to in-frame sequences with V and J assigned. These tables do not hold every clone; where another copy was compared, an unresolved V gene accounts for under half, and the others remain unexplained. Recorded for this sample are 85,000 to 100,000 clones; 85% to 95% of them occurred a single time. The ten top clones hold 1.5% to 2.5% of the sample. The source was unstimulated CD8+ T cells sorted from spleen or lymph node cells, collected before intestinal transplant. These receptors all come from a human donor who received an intestinal transplant.

This clone has a single count. This sequence joins TRBV29-1 and TRBJ2-1, with 8 positions matching TRBD1. V gave up 5 bases and J gave up 6 bases; unmatched junction bases: 15. Germline-derived CDR1 and CDR2 are SQVTM and ANQGSEA. The CDR3 is made up of 16 amino acids. CDR3 nucleotides: TGCAGCGTTTCCGCCTTAACGGGACAGGTCTTCAATGAGCAGTTCTTC. Protein sequence: CSVSALTGQVFNEQFF.

The chain uses TRBV4-3 and TRBJ2-1; TRBD2 aligns across 7 bases. CDR1 and CDR2 (germline): LGHNA, YSLEER. V was pared by 0 bases and J by 9 bases, with 8 bases of the junction left unmatched. The CDR3 consists of 15 residues. This CDR3 is CASSQERERGAEQFF. The CDR3 DNA reads as TGCGCCAGCAGCCAAGAAAGAGAGCGGGGTGCTGAGCAGTTCTTC.

The chain couples TRBV25-1 to TRBJ2-2, with 9 bases that match TRBD2. The CDR3 is 17 amino acids. The germline CDR1 and CDR2 sequences are MGHDK and SYGVNS. J lost 7 bases, V lost 3 bases, and 12 bases had no gene match. The CDR3 sequence is CASSESKLAGSGGELFF. CDR3 bases: TGTGCCAGCAGTGAGAGTAAGCTAGCGGGGAGTGGCGGGGAGCTGTTTTTT.

The chain has TRBV5-4 and TRBJ2-7, with D possibly matching TRBD1 (6 bases). The CDR3 runs to 16 residues. Trimming took off 0 bases at V and 1 base at J, with 14 bases between the two ends. Germline V gene sequence: CDR1 SGHNT, CDR2 YYREEE (reference sequence). The CDR3 DNA reads as TGTGCCAGCAGCTTGGAAGGGGCAGGGGCTTCCTACGAGCAGTACTTC. Protein product: CASSLEGAGASYEQYF.